A single sample is the source of the 29 T cell receptor beta chains below, sequenced in a study of cytotoxic CD8 clonotypes in ibrutinib-treated CLL. Assay used: immunoSEQ multiplex PCR; TCRdb lists only in-frame clones, some missing. The sample records around 41,000 clones, roughly two thirds being singletons. Material: PBMCs, obtained at disease progression, from a patient treated with ibrutinib. The receptors were gathered from a human donor with chronic lymphocytic leukemia.

This sequence joins TRBV19 and TRBJ2-3; no firm D call. The CDR3 spans 16 residues. Per the germline V gene, CDR1 is LNHDA and CDR2 is SQIVND (reference sequence). V was trimmed by 5 bases and J by 0 bases, leaving 15 bases between them. CDR3 sequence (DNA): TGTGCCAGTAGTGATGGGCCGTTTGCCAGCACAGATACGCAGTATTTT. Residues: CASSDGPFASTDTQYF.

This clone was detected once. The V gene is TRBV6-5, the J gene TRBJ2-7, with 9 positions matching TRBD1. V was pared by 0 bases and J by 5 bases, with 2 bases of the junction left unmatched. This CDR3 is 14 amino acids long. Germline V gene lookup returns CDR1 MNHEY and CDR2 SVGAGI. CDR3 sequence (DNA): TGTGCCAGCAGTTACTCGGGGACAGGGAACGAGCAGTACTTC. Its protein product is CASSYSGTGNEQYF.

The J gene is TRBJ2-7, the V gene TRBV10-2; 14 positions match TRBD2. V was pared by 6 bases and J by 0 bases, with 1 base of the junction left unmatched. The CDR3 runs to 15 residues. Germline values: CDR1 WSHSY, CDR2 SAAADI. The DNA for the CDR3 is TGCGCCAGCAGAGGACTAGCGGGGGGCTCCTACGAGCAGTACTTC. Protein: CASRGLAGGSYEQYF.

V is TRBV28 and J is TRBJ1-4, with D tentatively TRBD1 (6 bases). The CDR3 loop spans 14 amino acids. Trimming took 6 bases from V and 8 from J, leaving 16 bases between them. From germline, CDR1 is MDHEN and CDR2 SYDVKM. CDR3 in amino acids: CASRPGGGSEKLFF. Written as DNA, the CDR3 is TGTGCCAGCAGACCGGGAGGGGGTTCGGAAAAACTGTTTTTT.

Only a few counts were recorded for this clone. This chain uses TRBV2 with TRBJ2-5, with D uncertain. This CDR3 is built from 12 residues. The germline gives CDR1 SNHLY, CDR2 FYNNEI. V lost 5 bases to trimming and J lost 1 base, with 5 bases between them. The CDR3 sequence is CASSTSQETQYF. The CDR3 coding sequence is TGTGCCAGCAGTACAAGCCAAGAGACCCAGTACTTC.

The chain combines TRBV27 with TRBJ2-1; TRBD1 agrees at 9 bases. J lost 10 bases, V lost 3 bases, and 7 bases had no gene match. The length of the CDR3 is 14 residues. Germline values: CDR1 MNHEY, CDR2 SMNVEV (reference sequence). CDR3 sequence (DNA): TGTGCCAGCAGTTTCGGGACAGGGTCCGGCGAGCAGTTCTTC. Translated, it gives CASSFGTGSGEQFF.

The sample holds a few counts of this clone. V gene TRBV6-5 combines with J gene TRBJ2-7; no clear D gene. Germline V gene data show CDR1 as MNHEY and CDR2 as SVGAGI. Trimming removed 0 bases from V and 2 bases from J, with 5 bases in between. The CDR3 sequence is 13 residues long. CDR3 loop: CASSYSRAYEQYF. CDR3 in DNA: TGTGCCAGCAGTTACTCGCGAGCCTACGAGCAGTACTTC.

The chain uses TRBV7-6 and TRBJ2-7; 7 nucleotides agree with TRBD1. Germline loops: CDR1 SGHVS, CDR2 FNYEAQ. The CDR3 has 15 amino acids. V was clipped by 3 bases and J by 0 bases; unmatched bases: 5. In nucleotides, the CDR3 is TGTGCCAGCAGCTTTGGGACAGAAAGCTCCTACGAGCAGTACTTC. This sequence encodes CASSFGTESSYEQYF.

V usage is TRBV30 and J usage is TRBJ2-5; 14 nucleotides match TRBD2. J was trimmed by 2 bases and V by 4 bases; bases with no gene match: 6. Germline V lookup: CDR1 GTSNPN, CDR2 SVGIG (reference sequence). This CDR3 is 16 amino acids long. CDR3 nucleotides: TGTGCCTGGACAAAGGGACTAGCGGGGGAACAAGAGACCCAGTACTTC. As protein: CAWTKGLAGEQETQYF.

The chain links TRBV28 to TRBJ1-2, with D tentatively TRBD1 (6 bases). The CDR3 covers 14 residues. The ends were cut back, 7 bases at V and 8 bases at J, with 20 bases in the middle. Germline V gene sequence: CDR1 MDHEN, CDR2 SYDVKM. CDR3 sequence: CASKRPGVSEGYTF. The DNA of the CDR3 is TGTGCCAGCAAAAGGCCAGGGGTGTCTGAAGGCTACACCTTC.

The rearrangement joins TRBV15 to TRBJ1-1; a possible D gene is TRBD1 (5 bases). V was shortened by 2 bases and J by 6 bases, with 16 bases between the two germline ends. The CDR3 spans 15 residues. CDR1 is LNHNV, CDR2 YYDKDF, per germline (reference sequence). The CDR3 loop is CATSRPDQGFAEAFF. CDR3 bases: TGTGCCACCAGCAGACCCGACCAGGGATTTGCTGAAGCTTTCTTT.

The chain uses TRBV7-9 and TRBJ1-2; D is unclear. There are 14 residues in the CDR3. V was pared by 2 bases and J by 5 bases, with 12 bases between. Germline CDR1 and CDR2: SEHNR and FQNEAQ (reference sequence). The CDR3 sequence is CASSLSPLGYGYTF. The CDR3 DNA is TGTGCCAGCAGCTTATCTCCTCTGGGATATGGCTACACCTTC.

The chain carries TRBV5-8 and TRBJ2-5; 8 bases map to TRBD1. CDR3 size: 14 residues. V shed 0 bases, J shed 5 bases, and the junction held 3 bases outside the gene matches. The V gene's germline CDR1 is SGHTS and CDR2 YDEGEE. The CDR3 DNA reads as TGTGCCAGCAGCTTGGGGACAGGGACGGAGACCCAGTACTTC. It encodes CASSLGTGTETQYF.

A remark on this clone: Its ends do not fully match the called genes, so a read error is possible. The chain employs TRBV7-7 and TRBJ2-3, with 8 positions matching TRBD2. CDR1 and CDR2 from the germline V gene are SSHAT and FNYEAQ (reference sequence). The CDR3 extends over 15 amino acids. DNA for the CDR3: TGTGCTAGCAGCTTAGGCGGGGGGCCCCTAGATACGCAGTATTTT. It translates to CASSLGGGPLDTQYF.

J is TRBJ2-7 and V is TRBV29-1; tentatively, D is TRBD2 (6 bases). This CDR3 has 13 residues. V was cut by 4 bases and J by 9 bases, with 19 bases left in between. From germline, CDR1 is SQVTM and CDR2 ANQGSEA. For the CDR3, the DNA is TGCAGCGTTGTTGGAGAACCCGGGAGTGGGCAGTACTTC. This sequence encodes CSVVGEPGSGQYF.

The table lists this clone with a count of one. V is TRBV4-2 and J is TRBJ1-4; D is perhaps TRBD1 (5 bases). The CDR3 covers 15 residues. Germline CDR1 is LGHNA and CDR2 is YNFKEQ. Trimming removed 3 bases at V and 7 bases at J, with 15 bases between. The CDR3 DNA sequence: TGTGCCAGCAGCCAGCGCCAAGGGGAGGGTGAAAAACTGTTTTTT. Protein: CASSQRQGEGEKLFF.

This sequence joins TRBV11-2 and TRBJ1-2, with TRBD1 matching over 8 bases. This CDR3 is built from 16 residues. The trim removed 5 bases at V and 6 bases at J, leaving 14 bases unmatched. CDR1 is SGHAT and CDR2 is FQNNGV in the germline V gene. The CDR3 DNA sequence: TGTGCCAGCAGCCACCCAGGGGGCCGCCTATCGGATGGCTACACCTTC. Its protein is CASSHPGGRLSDGYTF.

The gene calls are TRBV28 and TRBJ1-5; D remains unclear. The CDR3 consists of 14 residues. V was pared by 5 bases and J by 7 bases, with 15 bases between. Looked up from germline, CDR1 is MDHEN and CDR2 is SYDVKM. The CDR3 reads CASSPHSSGQPQHF. In DNA, the CDR3 is TGTGCCAGCAGTCCTCACAGCTCCGGGCAGCCCCAGCATTTT. The variable domain in full, with the rest retrieved from reference TRBV28 and TRBJ1-5, is DVKVTQSSRYLVKRTGEKVFLECVQDMDHENMFWYRQDPGLGLRLIYFSYDVKMKEKGDIPEGYSVSREKKERFSLILESASTNQTSMYLCASSPHSSGQPQHFGDGTRLSIL.

V is TRBV4-1 and J is TRBJ1-4, with D hard to call. Germline CDR1 and CDR2: MGHRA and YSYEKL. V was shortened by 0 bases and J by 14 bases, with 19 bases between the two germline ends. The CDR3 is made up of 15 amino acids. The CDR3: CASSQDERREEGLFF. The DNA for the CDR3 is TGCGCCAGCAGCCAAGACGAGCGGAGAGAGGAAGGGCTGTTTTTT.

The gene calls are TRBV13 and TRBJ2-1, with 10 bases fitting TRBD1. The CDR3 contains 16 residues. Germline lookup yields CDR1 PRHDT and CDR2 FYEKMQ (reference sequence). The V gene end was trimmed by 1 base and the J gene end by 9 bases; junction bases not matched to a gene: 9. CDR3 coding DNA: TGTGCCAGCAGCTTAGAACTCGGGACAGGGGCTACTGAGCAGTTCTTC. It is translated as CASSLELGTGATEQFF. Variable domain in full (rest from reference TRBV13 and TRBJ2-1): AAGVIQSPRHLIKEKRETATLKCYPIPRHDTVYWYQQGPGQDPQFLISFYEKMQSDKGSIPDRFSAQQFSDYHSELNMSSLELGDSALYFCASSLELGTGATEQFFGPGTRLTVL.

The chain joins TRBV7-9 to TRBJ1-6; the match to TRBD1 covers 10 bases. Germline CDR1 SEHNR, CDR2 FQNEAQ (reference sequence). Trimming removed 5 bases from V and 10 bases from J; junction bases left unmatched: 8. CDR3 length: 15 amino acids. CDR3 loop: CASSPRDRGRSPLHF. CDR3 DNA sequence: TGTGCCAGCAGCCCGCGGGACAGGGGTCGATCACCCCTCCACTTT.

This chain connects TRBV6-6 to TRBJ2-7; possible D gene TRBD2, 5 bases. CDR1 and CDR2 from the germline V gene are MNHNY and SVGAGI (reference sequence). V was pared by 0 bases and J by 4 bases, with 13 bases between. This CDR3 region has 15 residues. CDR3 amino acids: CASSYSPGLTYEQYF. For the CDR3, the DNA is TGTGCCAGCAGTTACTCCCCCGGACTGACATACGAGCAGTACTTC.

The rearrangement joins TRBV6-1 to TRBJ1-5; the D is unclear. V gave up 1 base and J gave up 3 bases, with 10 bases separating them. The CDR3 has 15 residues. Germline CDR1 reads MNHNS; CDR2 reads SASEGT. In DNA form, the CDR3 reads TGTGCCAGCAGTGAAGGGAACAGTTACAATCAGCCCCAGCATTTT. This codes for CASSEGNSYNQPQHF.

The rearrangement uses TRBV27 and TRBJ1-5; D perhaps matches TRBD1 (5 bases). Trimming pared 6 bases from V and 4 bases from J, leaving 13 bases between. Germline V gives CDR1 MNHEY, CDR2 SMNVEV (reference sequence). This CDR3 is 14 amino acids long. In DNA, the CDR3 is TGTGCCAGCAGCCACCGGGGGATAAATCAGCCCCAGCATTTT. Its translation is CASSHRGINQPQHF.

The V and J genes are TRBV27 and TRBJ2-1, with D uncertain. This CDR3 spans 15 amino acids. The germline gives CDR1 MNHEY, CDR2 SMNVEV (reference sequence). The V end lost 8 bases, the J end lost 0 bases, and 14 bases lay between the germline ends. CDR3 loop: CASLNSVGSYNEQFF. CDR3 DNA: TGTGCCAGCCTCAATTCCGTCGGCTCCTACAATGAGCAGTTCTTC.

The chain combines TRBV7-8 with TRBJ2-7, with 9 bases that match TRBD2. Germline CDR1 is SGHVS and CDR2 is FQNEAQ. V gave up 5 bases and J gave up 6 bases; unmatched junction bases: 11. The CDR3 sequence is 15 residues long. DNA for the CDR3: TGTGCCAGCAGCGCCGGGGGGACTAGCTTCGCCGAGCAGTACTTC. As protein: CASSAGGTSFAEQYF.

V usage is TRBV27 and J usage is TRBJ1-3; possibly TRBD1 for D (6 bases). This CDR3 is 15 amino acids long. Per germline, CDR1 MNHEY and CDR2 SMNVEV (reference sequence). The V and J ends lost 5 bases and 0 bases respectively, with 11 bases between them. The CDR3 loop reads CASSRTASSGNTIYF. In DNA, the CDR3 is TGTGCCAGCAGTCGGACAGCTTCCTCTGGAAACACCATATATTTT.

The rearrangement joins TRBV18 to TRBJ2-3; 9 bases fit TRBD2. With V trimmed by 6 bases and J by 7 bases, 11 bases remained unmatched. Germline lookup yields CDR1 KGHSH and CDR2 LQKENI. This CDR3 is built from 15 residues. The CDR3 loop is CASSIAGDLSYTQYF. CDR3 sequence (DNA): TGTGCCAGCTCCATAGCGGGGGACCTGTCGTATACGCAGTATTTT. The variable domain in full, completed from reference TRBV18 and TRBJ2-3, reads NAGVMQNPRHLVRRRGQEARLRCSPMKGHSHVYWYRQLPEEGLKFMVYLQKENIIDESGMPKERFSAEFPKEGPSILRIQQVVRGDSAAYFCASSIAGDLSYTQYFGPGTRLTVL.

This clone counts as medium-sized (0.01 to 0.1%). V and J are TRBV10-3 and TRBJ1-1; no firm D call. Trimming pared 0 bases from V and 1 base from J, leaving 3 bases between. CDR3 size: 13 residues. CDR1 is ENHRY and CDR2 is SYGVKD in the germline V gene. The CDR3 nucleotides are TGTGCCATCAGTGAGTCGCAGAACACTGAAGCTTTCTTT. This translates into CAISESQNTEAFF.